This is a list of T cell receptor beta chains from one sample in a study of cytomegalovirus exposure and HLA in healthy donors. The data were produced by immunoSEQ multiplex PCR, yet TCRdb's version contains in-frame clones alone and is incomplete. The sample has 130,000 to 150,000 clones; nearly 80% are singletons. Material for sequencing was PBMCs. These receptors originate from a male donor in good health and CMV-seronegative. Each CDR3 is given with its conserved first and last residue. The order of the fields is CDR3 length, J gene, D gene, V gene, clone size, CDR3 protein, CDR3 DNA. The D gene is left open where the match is weak. A row's size may be missing; if present it is once, few, many or a size class.

>17|TRBJ2-1|-|TRBV19|-
CASSILRSRGKSNEQFF
TGTGCCAGTAGTATCTTACGGTCGCGGGGTAAAAGCAATGAGCAGTTCTTC
>17|TRBJ2-1|TRBD2|TRBV7-9|few
CASSPIGLAGGNNEQFF
TGTGCCAGCAGCCCGATCGGACTAGCGGGGGGAAACAATGAGCAGTTCTTC
>15|TRBJ2-7|TRBD2|TRBV6-6|-
CASSYPASGAYEQYF
TGTGCCAGCAGTTACCCGGCTAGCGGGGCCTACGAGCAGTACTTC
>15|TRBJ1-5|TRBD1|TRBV7-2|-
CASSFDRGFNQPQHF
TGTGCCAGCAGCTTTGACAGGGGTTTCAATCAGCCCCAGCATTTT
>14|TRBJ2-1|-|TRBV5-5|once
CASSFRSTTGEQFF
TGTGCCAGCAGCTTCCGGTCCACCACAGGGGAGCAGTTCTTC
>15|TRBJ2-2|TRBD2|TRBV4-3|-
CASSLSGANTGELFF
TGCGCCAGCAGCCTTAGCGGGGCGAACACCGGGGAGCTGTTTTTT
>15|TRBJ2-1|-|TRBV9|-
CASSGGLRMGNEQFF
TGTGCCAGCAGCGGGGGACTCCGAATGGGAAATGAGCAGTTCTTC
>13|TRBJ2-7|-|TRBV10-2|-
CASSPQGSYEQYF
TGCGCCAGCAGTCCACAGGGTTCCTACGAGCAGTACTTC
>15|TRBJ2-6|TRBD1|TRBV10-3|-
CATGTGSAGANVLTF
TGTGCCACGGGGACAGGAAGTGCTGGGGCCAACGTCCTGACTTTC
>16|TRBJ1-4|-|TRBV5-1|-
CASSSETGTLSEKLFF
TGCGCCAGCAGCTCAGAAACCGGGACTTTGAGTGAAAAACTGTTTTTT
>16|TRBJ1-4|-|TRBV19|-
CASTPAGGAFGEKLFF
TGTGCCAGTACCCCCGCGGGCGGGGCTTTCGGTGAAAAACTGTTTTTT
>17|TRBJ2-3|-|TRBV4-2|-
CASSQEIRRSYTDTQYF
TGTGCCAGCAGCCAAGAGATTCGGAGATCCTACACAGATACGCAGTATTTT
>12|TRBJ2-7|-|TRBV6-6|few
CASSYRGLEQYF
TGTGCCAGCAGTTACAGGGGCCTCGAGCAGTACTTC
>15|TRBJ2-4|-|TRBV4-1|-
CASSQEEASGYIQYF
TGCGCCAGCAGCCAAGAGGAAGCCTCAGGGTACATTCAGTACTTC
>14|TRBJ1-4|-|TRBV7-9|-
CASSYSSTHGKLFF
TGTGCCAGCAGCTATTCATCGACCCACGGGAAACTGTTTTTT
>15|TRBJ2-7|-|TRBV6-5|few
CASRNAGQKTYEQYF
TGTGCCAGCAGAAACGCGGGACAGAAGACCTACGAGCAGTACTTC
>14|TRBJ1-2|-|TRBV6-4|-
CASSDASVVYGYTF
TGTGCCAGCAGTGACGCTTCGGTGGTCTATGGCTACACCTTC
>11|TRBJ1-2|-|TRBV6-5|-
CASSDGASYTF
TGTGCCAGCAGTGATGGGGCGAGCTACACCTTC
>15|TRBJ1-1|TRBD1|TRBV7-2|-
CASSYGRGRNTEAFF
TGTGCCAGCAGCTACGGGAGGGGGCGGAACACTGAAGCTTTCTTT
>12|TRBJ2-5|-|TRBV5-1|-
CASSLGMETQYF
TGCGCCAGCAGCCTGGGTATGGAGACCCAGTACTTC
>13|TRBJ2-5|-|TRBV7-2|-
CASSFDRFETQYF
TGTGCCAGCAGCTTTGACAGGTTTGAGACCCAGTACTTC
>13|TRBJ1-2|-|TRBV6-5|-
CASRQQGRDGYTF
TGTGCCAGCAGACAACAGGGTAGGGATGGCTACACCTTC
>12|TRBJ2-1|-|TRBV7-2|few
CASSLGRIGGFF
TGTGCCAGCAGCTTAGGACGCATAGGCGGGTTCTTC
>16|TRBJ2-3|-|TRBV12-2|-
CASRPGASGRHSTQYF
TGTGCAAGTCGCCCAGGGGCTAGCGGCCGACATAGTACGCAGTATTTT
>13|TRBJ2-5|-|TRBV5-1|-
CASSLTFQETQYF
TGCGCCAGCAGCCTAACCTTCCAAGAGACCCAGTACTTC
>15|TRBJ2-7|-|TRBV4-1|once
CASSQVSSGLYEQYF
TGCGCCAGCAGCCAAGTATCATCAGGGCTCTACGAGCAGTACTTC
>15|TRBJ2-7|-|TRBV7-2|-
CASSLERGGPYEQYF
TGTGCCAGCAGCTTAGAGAGGGGGGGGCCCTACGAGCAGTACTTC
>17|TRBJ2-3|TRBD1|TRBV4-2|-
CASSQLFDRATSDTQYF
TGTGCCAGCAGCCAATTATTTGACAGGGCTACCTCAGATACGCAGTATTTT
>15|TRBJ2-7|TRBD1|TRBV7-3|-
CASSLNGQGPYEQYF
TGTGCCAGCAGCTTAAATGGACAGGGTCCCTACGAGCAGTACTTC
>16|TRBJ1-6|-|TRBV19|-
CASTKTGISYNSPLHF
TGTGCCAGTACCAAGACAGGAATATCCTATAATTCACCCCTCCACTTT
>15|TRBJ2-2|TRBD1|TRBV6-5|-
CASSYSRQGAGELFF
TGCGCCAGCAGTTACTCGCGGCAGGGGGCCGGGGAGCTGTTTTTT
>14|TRBJ1-5|-|TRBV6-5|-
CASSTTGYNQPQHF
TGTGCCAGCTCCACTACAGGGTATAATCAGCCCCAGCATTTT
>13|TRBJ1-1|-|TRBV6-4|-
CASSLEGNTEAFF
TGTGCCAGCAGTTTGGAGGGAAACACTGAAGCTTTCTTT
>14|TRBJ1-2|-|TRBV4-1|few
CASSQAVGLYGYTF
TGCGCCAGCAGCCAAGCGGTTGGACTCTATGGCTACACCTTC
>15|TRBJ2-3|-|TRBV11-2|-
CASSLASRGTDTQYF
TGTGCCAGCAGCTTGGCCAGCCGGGGCACAGATACGCAGTATTTT
>12|TRBJ2-3|-|TRBV7-6|-
CASSLPGDTQYF
TGTGCCAGCAGCTTACCGGGTGATACGCAGTATTTT
>18|TRBJ2-4|TRBD1|TRBV7-9|-
CASSLPGTGGLSKNIQYF
TGTGCCAGCAGCTTACCCGGGACAGGGGGCCTGTCCAAAAACATTCAGTACTTC
>15|TRBJ1-2|-|TRBV4-1|-
CASSQVAGRNYGYTF
TGCGCCAGCAGCCAAGTGGCGGGTCGAAACTATGGCTACACCTTC
>15|TRBJ1-2|TRBD1|TRBV7-9|-
CASSQFRQGANGYTF
TGTGCCAGCAGCCAGTTCCGACAGGGGGCGAATGGCTACACCTTC
>14|TRBJ1-1|-|TRBV9|-
CASSSVTGGLEAFF
TGTGCCAGCAGCTCGGTGACCGGGGGACTTGAAGCTTTCTTT
>13|TRBJ2-1|TRBD1|TRBV7-2|-
CASSSRGQNEQFF
TGTGCCAGCAGCTCAAGGGGGCAAAATGAGCAGTTCTTC
>14|TRBJ1-1|TRBD1|TRBV19|-
CASSMGQGKAEAFF
TGTGCCAGTAGTATGGGACAGGGTAAGGCTGAAGCTTTCTTT
>14|TRBJ2-2|TRBD2|TRBV5-4|-
CASYSGGHTGELFF
TGTGCCAGCTATAGCGGGGGACACACCGGGGAGCTGTTTTTT
>15|TRBJ1-1|-|TRBV5-6|-
CASSPGQGRGTEAFF
TGTGCCAGCAGCCCTGGTCAGGGGCGAGGCACTGAAGCTTTCTTT
>15|TRBJ2-7|-|TRBV4-3|-
CASSQGPGESYEQYF
TGCGCCAGCAGCCAAGGACCGGGGGAGTCCTACGAGCAGTACTTC
>15|TRBJ1-4|-|TRBV4-3|once
CASSQGQMGHEKLFF
TGCGCCAGCAGCCAAGGCCAGATGGGGCATGAAAAACTGTTTTTT
>14|TRBJ2-7|TRBD1|TRBV9|-
CASSSGDRGYEQYF
TGTGCCAGCAGCTCCGGGGACAGGGGCTACGAGCAGTACTTC
>13|TRBJ1-2|-|TRBV29-1|-
CSVDTGANYGYTF
TGCAGCGTTGACACAGGAGCTAACTATGGCTACACCTTC
>14|TRBJ2-1|-|TRBV7-2|few
CASSDPGASNEQFF
TGTGCCAGCAGCGACCCAGGGGCCAGCAATGAGCAGTTCTTC
>16|TRBJ2-1|-|TRBV4-1|-
CASSQVLSRLHNEQFF
TGCGCCAGCAGCCAAGTCTTGAGTAGACTCCACAATGAGCAGTTCTTC
>15|TRBJ2-7|TRBD1|TRBV7-8|-
CASRTRQGPSYEQYF
TGTGCCAGCAGAACACGACAGGGACCATCCTACGAGCAGTACTTC
>16|TRBJ2-5|-|TRBV5-1|-
CASSLAHRAGMETQYF
TGCGCCAGCAGCTTGGCTCATCGTGCGGGGATGGAGACCCAGTACTTC
>14|TRBJ1-1|-|TRBV27|-
CASSKSGTGTEAFF
TGTGCCAGCAGCAAAAGCGGAACTGGCACTGAAGCTTTCTTT
>15|TRBJ2-1|-|TRBV5-1|-
CASSLDGGGRNEQFF
TGCGCCAGCAGCTTGGATGGAGGAGGGAGAAATGAGCAGTTCTTC
>13|TRBJ2-2|-|TRBV10-1|-
CAREPDGPGELFF
TGCGCCAGGGAGCCAGACGGCCCGGGGGAGCTGTTTTTT
>12|TRBJ2-1|-|TRBV7-9|-
CASSLERRGQFF
TGTGCCAGCAGCTTAGAGAGAAGAGGCCAGTTCTTC
>14|TRBJ2-3|-|TRBV30|-
CACAPGTFTDTQYF
TGTGCCTGCGCCCCGGGGACTTTCACAGATACGCAGTATTTT